The 7 T cell receptor beta chains given below trace back to one sample, sequenced in a study of blood T cell repertoires in COVID-19. Profiled with immunoSEQ multiplex PCR; TCRdb holds only in-frame clones, not every one. The sample yields about 140,000 clones, about 80% seen once. Sequencing was carried out using peripheral blood. The source is an older woman with acute or convalescent COVID-19.

This chain connects TRBV5-1 to TRBJ1-1; 7 nucleotides align to TRBD1. Germline V gene data show CDR1 as SGHRS and CDR2 as YFSETQ. CDR3 length: 14 residues. V shed 3 bases and J 5 bases; nucleotides not matched to a gene: 7. The CDR3 DNA is TGCGCCAGCAGCTGGGGACAGAAGAGGACTGAAGCTTTCTTT. As protein: CASSWGQKRTEAFF. The full variable domain, its missing parts supplied by reference TRBV5-1 and TRBJ1-1, is KAGVTQTPRYLIKTRGQQVTLSCSPISGHRSVSWYQQTPGQGLQFLFEYFSETQRNKGNFPGRFSGRQFSNSRSEMNVSTLELGDSALYLCASSWGQKRTEAFFGQGTRLTVV.

This chain connects TRBV12-3 or TRBV12-4 to TRBJ2-2; D is unresolved. The CDR3 has 11 amino acids. The ends were cut back, 7 bases at V and 4 bases at J, with 4 bases in the middle. In DNA form, the CDR3 reads TGTGCCAGCACCTCCACCGGGGAGCTGTTTTTT. Translated, it gives CASTSTGELFF.

This chain links TRBV18 with TRBJ1-2, with D possibly being TRBD1 (6 bases). Germline loops: CDR1 KGHSH, CDR2 LQKENI. CDR3 length: 14 residues. Trimming took 3 bases from V and 6 from J, leaving 14 bases between them. This CDR3 is CASSPPANRDGYTF. CDR3 in DNA: TGTGCCAGCTCACCCCCGGCGAACAGGGATGGCTACACCTTC.

The chain combines TRBV29-1 with TRBJ1-4; unclear D gene. Germline loops: CDR1 SQVTM, CDR2 ANQGSEA. With 3 bases removed from V and 7 bases from J, the gap between germline ends came to 24 bases. This CDR3 contains 17 residues. In nucleotides, the CDR3 is TGCAGCGTTGAGTTTTTATCTCCTAAGGTGTCGGGTGAAAAACTGTTTTTT. Protein product: CSVEFLSPKVSGEKLFF.

This sequence joins TRBV7-2 and TRBJ2-7, with unresolved D. The CDR3 length is 15 residues. V was clipped by 1 base and J by 3 bases, with 13 bases between them. CDR1 SGHTA and CDR2 FQGNSA come from the germline V gene. CDR3 nucleotides: TGTGCCAGCAGCTTAGGGTTTGGCCAACGCTACGAGCAGTACTTC. Protein sequence: CASSLGFGQRYEQYF.

V usage is TRBV15 and J usage is TRBJ2-7; TRBD2 aligns across 8 bases. V lost 3 bases, J lost 1 base, and 11 bases stayed unmatched. CDR1 is LNHNV and CDR2 is YYDKDF in the germline V gene (reference sequence). The CDR3 sequence is 17 residues long. The CDR3 DNA sequence: TGTGCCACCAGCAGCCACTTGAGCGGGAGTGTATCCTACGAGCAGTACTTC. This translates into CATSSHLSGSVSYEQYF.

This sequence joins TRBV27 and TRBJ1-3; a weak D match, TRBD1 (6 bases). The V end lost 2 bases, the J end lost 2 bases, and 7 bases lay between the germline ends. The CDR3 loop spans 14 amino acids. Germline lookup yields CDR1 MNHEY and CDR2 SMNVEV (reference sequence). CDR3 residues: CASSLNRAGNTIYF. CDR3 nucleotide sequence: TGTGCCAGCAGTTTAAACAGGGCTGGAAACACCATATATTTT.